Listed here is a single TCR beta chain. Its antigen is currently not known. Per-base quality was not reported, and no clone a single base away is much larger than it. The data are from a study of T cell repertoires in cytomegalovirus infection (dated by TCRdb to the late 2010s). A note on the overall study: The peptide stimulations were aimed at well-studied HLA-B-restricted epitopes as well as recently identified HLA-C-restricted CMV epitopes, whose presentation resists viral immunomodulation. Because public TCR beta signatures pointed to carriage of CMV infection together with the matching HLA type, the HLA type of each donor mattered for the analysis.

In the paper's terms, the treatment or condition label means: in vitro stimulation with specific CMV peptide epitopes to enrich CMV-specific T cells. For sequencing, an Illumina HiSeq 1500 was employed. In-frame beta chains were kept once TCRdb had trimmed the public reads at Q25 with fastp and called clones with MiXCR. Identical CDR3 proteins give one entry, which carries the most common genes and DNA. The sample contains some 920,000 distinct CDR3 sequences, around 32% of them found a single time. The ten most abundant clones make up 11% to 15% of the sample. What the authors observed across the whole study: Carriers of CMV infection plus the relevant HLA type were discriminated by the cumulative frequency of public TCR beta family members in the study cohort and in an independent roughly 370-donor cohort. The ex vivo response was dominated by HLA-C-restricted CMV-specific TCR beta clonotypes, which also provided the single most frequent clonotype in two of eight donors.

The TCR comes from a human donor in good health (CMV status not recorded). Some clones in this sample may be carry-over from other donors' samples. The sample was cultured CD8+ T cells from PBMCs, taken from culture after CMV antigen stimulation.

The CDR3 reads as follows: CSGAGTKSGADTQYF. The bases are TGCAGCGGGGCCGGGACTAAAAGCGGGGCAGATACGCAGTATTTT. The rearrangement combines TRBV29-1 with TRBJ2-3; 7 bases in the junction line up with TRBD2. CDR1 and CDR2, looked up from the germline V gene, are SQVTM and ANQGSEA. The CDR3 measures 15 amino acids from cysteine to phenylalanine. Left in the record is the CDR3 DNA by itself, 45 bases read in frame from the first base. V is trimmed back by 7 bases and J by 4 bases, and the junction contains 14 bases that no gene match accounts for.